Listed below are T cell receptor beta chains from one sample, sequenced in a study of CD8 T cells in ankylosing spondylitis. From the 5' RACE reads, TCRdb called clonotypes with MiXCR, one entry per CDR3 protein. The sample gives roughly 160,000 distinct CDR3 sequences, around a tenth of which show up once; more than 13% is in the top ten. The sequenced material came from blood, either unsorted or a sorted T cell fraction (not recorded which). The receptor source for this set is a female donor with ankylosing spondylitis or in good health (not recorded which). CDR3s leave out the opening cysteine and the closing phenylalanine or tryptophan. The D gene is left open where the match is weak.

d_call j_call v_call cdr3_aa
. TRBJ2-1 TRBV19 ASSTQTGSLFYNEQF
. TRBJ1-1 TRBV6-1 ASMGTEAF
TRBD1 TRBJ1-5 TRBV25-1 ASSEGGDRDQPQH
. TRBJ2-1 TRBV10-3 AIRSSGNEQF
. TRBJ2-4 TRBV7-9 ASSPTPWGEAKNIQY
. TRBJ1-2 TRBV18 ASSPIWKYGYT
. TRBJ2-1 TRBV12-3/TRBV12-4 ACSLSLWFYHTPLDEQF
. TRBJ2-7 TRBV7-6 ASSPGEGYEQY
TRBD1 TRBJ2-5 TRBV27 ASSFSSGGETQY
. TRBJ1-2 TRBV4-3 ASSQDRGGYT
. TRBJ2-1 TRBV9 ASSGIYNEQF